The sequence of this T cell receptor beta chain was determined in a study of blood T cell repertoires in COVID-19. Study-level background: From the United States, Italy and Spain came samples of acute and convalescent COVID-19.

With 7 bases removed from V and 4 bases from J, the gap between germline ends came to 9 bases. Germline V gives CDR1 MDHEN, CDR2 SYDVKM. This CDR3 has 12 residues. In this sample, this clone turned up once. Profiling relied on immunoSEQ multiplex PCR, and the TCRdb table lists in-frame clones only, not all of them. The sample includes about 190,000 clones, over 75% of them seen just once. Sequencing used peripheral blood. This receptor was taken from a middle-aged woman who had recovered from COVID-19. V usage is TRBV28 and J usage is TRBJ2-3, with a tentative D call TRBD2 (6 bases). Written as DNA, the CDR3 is TGTGCCAGCACCCCGGGGGCAGATACGCAGTATTTT. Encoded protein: CASTPGADTQYF. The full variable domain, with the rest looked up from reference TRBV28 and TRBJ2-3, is DVKVTQSSRYLVKRTGEKVFLECVQDMDHENMFWYRQDPGLGLRLIYFSYDVKMKEKGDIPEGYSVSREKKERFSLILESASTNQTSMYLCASTPGADTQYFGPGTRLTVL.